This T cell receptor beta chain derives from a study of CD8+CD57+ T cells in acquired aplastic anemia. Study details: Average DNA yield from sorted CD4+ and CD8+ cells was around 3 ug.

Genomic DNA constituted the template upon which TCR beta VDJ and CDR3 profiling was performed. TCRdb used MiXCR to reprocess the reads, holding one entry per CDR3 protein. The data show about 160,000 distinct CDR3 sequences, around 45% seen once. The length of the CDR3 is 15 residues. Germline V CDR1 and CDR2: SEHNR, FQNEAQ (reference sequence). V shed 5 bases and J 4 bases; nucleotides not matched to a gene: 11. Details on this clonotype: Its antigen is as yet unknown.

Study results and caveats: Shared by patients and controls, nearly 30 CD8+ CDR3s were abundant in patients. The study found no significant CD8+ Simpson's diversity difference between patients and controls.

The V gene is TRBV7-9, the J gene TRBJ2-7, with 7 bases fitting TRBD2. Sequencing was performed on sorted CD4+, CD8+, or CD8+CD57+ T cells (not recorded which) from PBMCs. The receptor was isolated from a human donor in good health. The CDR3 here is CASSLQDWGGYEQYF. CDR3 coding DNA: TGTGCCAGCAGCCTTCAGGACTGGGGAGGGTACGAGCAGTACTTC.